The T cell receptor (beta chain) under discussion was sequenced for a study of T cell responses to AZD1222 COVID-19 vaccine. Study observations and caveats: Reports say nearly half of spike-specific TCRs go after unmutated variant regions. Donors in the cohort were predominantly white British and more often female, and clonal diversity was possibly underestimated. All repertoire sampling was performed exclusively after the peak T cell response.

TCRdb keeps only in-frame clones here, not all; method: immunoSEQ multiplex PCR. The data hold about 110,000 clones, with 90% observed a single time. A word on this clone: Antigen specificity is unknown.

Germline assignment: CDR1 LGHDT and CDR2 YNNKEL (reference sequence). Trimming pared 0 bases from V and 3 bases from J, leaving 11 bases between. The CDR3 has 15 amino acids. The receptor comes from an adult who received the AZD1222 COVID-19 vaccine. The rearrangement uses TRBV3-1 (or the pseudogene TRBV3-2) and TRBJ1-1, with D tentatively TRBD1 (6 bases). This specimen consisted of peripheral blood, obtained 28 days after the second AZD1222 dose. CDR3 bases: TGTGCCAGCAGCCAAGATCCCAGGGGTTACACTGAAGCTTTCTTT. Its translation: CASSQDPRGYTEAFF.